This is a list of T cell receptor beta chains from one sample in a study of cytomegalovirus exposure and HLA in healthy donors. TCRdb keeps only in-frame clones here, not all; method: immunoSEQ multiplex PCR. Seen here are around 110,000 clones, about 10% observed once, and the top ten hold roughly 3.1%. Material: PBMCs. These receptors originate from a man younger than 45 in good health and CMV-seronegative. The CDR3 runs from the conserved cysteine through the conserved F or W. D genes are given only for firm matches. Clone size is given for some rows only: seen once, a few or many times, or a class if the clone is expanded.

D gene	V gene	CDR3 length	clone size	J gene	CDR3 DNA	CDR3 protein
.	TRBV7-6	15	few	TRBJ2-3	TGTGCCAGCAGCTTGGACGGCGGGGGCACAGATACGCAGTATTTT	CASSLDGGGTDTQYF
.	TRBV5-1	14	.	TRBJ1-3	TGCGCCAGCAGCTTGGCGGGTACTGGAAACACCATATATTTT	CASSLAGTGNTIYF
TRBD2	TRBV2	15	few	TRBJ2-1	TGTGCCAGCAGTCCCAGCGGGGGCTCCTACAATGAGCAGTTCTTC	CASSPSGGSYNEQFF
.	TRBV5-1	14	.	TRBJ1-1	TGCGCCAGCAGCTTAGGGGACATGAACACTGAAGCTTTCTTT	CASSLGDMNTEAFF
.	TRBV7-9	14	few	TRBJ1-5	TGTGCCAGCAGCTTAGACGGGGCGGGGCAGCCCCAGCATTTT	CASSLDGAGQPQHF
.	TRBV9	15	.	TRBJ2-1	TGTGCCAGCAGCGTAGGGGGGGGGCCTTTGAATGAGCAGTTCTTC	CASSVGGGPLNEQFF
.	TRBV5-1	14	.	TRBJ1-5	TGCGCCAGCAGCTTGGAACCGGGTTCCCAGCCCCAGCATTTT	CASSLEPGSQPQHF
.	TRBV1	15	.	TRBJ1-1	TGCACCAGCAGCCAAGTAGACAGGGGACCCACGATGGCTTTCTTT	CTSSQVDRGPTMAFF
.	TRBV18	13	.	TRBJ2-7	TGTGCCAGCTCACCACCACAGGGTAACGAGCAGTACTTC	CASSPPQGNEQYF
.	TRBV11-2	16	.	TRBJ1-2	TGTGCCAGCAGCTTAGGCGGGGGGGGGACGGACTATGGCTACACCTTC	CASSLGGGGTDYGYTF
.	TRBV19	15	few	TRBJ1-2	TGTGCCAGTAGTATAGGACCGCAGGGGTTCTATGGCTACACCTTC	CASSIGPQGFYGYTF
.	TRBV29-1	13	.	TRBJ2-2	TGCAGCGGTAAAACAGGGTACACCGGGGAGCTGTTTTTT	CSGKTGYTGELFF
TRBD1	TRBV18	14	.	TRBJ2-2	TGTGCCAGCTCACCGGGACAGATCACCGGGGAGCTGTTTTTT	CASSPGQITGELFF
TRBD1	TRBV5-4	12	.	TRBJ1-2	TGTGCCAGCAGCTCACAGGGGCCCGGCTACACCTTC	CASSSQGPGYTF
TRBD1	TRBV18	16	.	TRBJ2-1	TGTGCCAGCTCACTCAACCGGGACAGGGGCTACAATGAGCAGTTCTTC	CASSLNRDRGYNEQFF
.	TRBV7-9	15	.	TRBJ2-1	TGTGCCAGCAGCTTAAGGAGCGGTGACACGAATGAGCAGTTCTTC	CASSLRSGDTNEQFF
.	TRBV14	13	.	TRBJ1-1	TGTGCCAGCAGCCAACTAACAGAGATTGAAGCTTTCTTT	CASSQLTEIEAFF
.	TRBV15	15	.	TRBJ2-1	TGTGCCACCAGCAGAGATGAGAGATCGTACAATGAGCAGTTCTTC	CATSRDERSYNEQFF
.	TRBV25-1	13	.	TRBJ2-6	TGTGCCAGCAGTCAGACTGGGGCCAACGTCCTGACTTTC	CASSQTGANVLTF
TRBD1	TRBV7-9	16	.	TRBJ1-3	TGTGCCAGCAGCCGAAGACAGGGGACTTCTGGAAACACCATATATTTT	CASSRRQGTSGNTIYF
TRBD1	TRBV5-1	16	.	TRBJ2-5	TGCGCCAGCAGCTTGGGGGGGACAGGGACCGGGGAGACCCAGTACTTC	CASSLGGTGTGETQYF
.	TRBV4-3	16	few	TRBJ1-1	TGCGCCAGCAGCCAAGATCAGAATGGAGATGGCAGAGGAGCTTTCTTT	CASSQDQNGDGRGAFF
.	TRBV12-5	14	few	TRBJ2-1	TGTGCTAGTGTCGAGCAGGGAATTTGGAATGAGCAGTTCTTC	CASVEQGIWNEQFF
TRBD2	TRBV15	15	few	TRBJ2-1	TGTGCCACCAGCAGCGTCGGACTAGCGGGAGGTGAGCAGTTCTTC	CATSSVGLAGGEQFF
.	TRBV5-1	13	.	TRBJ1-1	TGCGCCAGCAGCTTGGGCGAGGACACTGAAGCTTTCTTT	CASSLGEDTEAFF
.	TRBV30	14	few	TRBJ2-2	TGTGCCTGCCCCCGGGGGGCTTGGGCCGGGGAGCTGTTTTTT	CACPRGAWAGELFF
TRBD2	TRBV7-9	15	.	TRBJ2-2	TGTGCCAGCAGCTTAGGCGGGGGGGCCGCCGGGGAGCTGTTTTTT	CASSLGGGAAGELFF
.	TRBV7-2	14	once	TRBJ1-1	TGTGCCAGCAGCTTTTTTTCAGGGAACACTGAAGCTTTCTTT	CASSFFSGNTEAFF